Sequencing of this TCR beta chain was carried out in a study of tumor-infiltrating lymphocytes in localized non-small cell lung cancer. Study summary: Several tumor histologies, both smoking statuses, and some post-neoadjuvant chemotherapy samples were included. Each patient gave resected tumor and non-adjacent uninvolved lung tissue.

This clone was observed a handful of times. The antigen is undetermined. Study results and limitations: Compared with uninvolved lung, tumors showed higher T cell infiltration by TCRbeta sequencing.

Only in-frame clones appear in the TCRdb table, and some are missing; sequencing was by immunoSEQ multiplex PCR. The sample records around 17,000 clones, around 79% being singletons. V was shortened by 4 bases and J by 5 bases, with 14 bases between the two germline ends. The germline gives CDR1 SQVTM, CDR2 ANQGSEA. The CDR3 sequence is 13 residues long. Source material: lung tumor tissue. The origin of this receptor is a human donor with non-small cell lung cancer. The chain uses TRBV29-1 and TRBJ1-1; D is uncertain. The CDR3 loop reads CSVVIVPETEAFF. The DNA of the CDR3 is TGCAGCGTTGTAATCGTTCCAGAGACTGAAGCTTTCTTT.